This T cell receptor beta chain emerged from a study of cytotoxic CD8 clonotypes in ibrutinib-treated CLL. Findings and caveats of the study: Before falling back toward baseline at progression, clonality had risen at the time of ibrutinib response.

Cryopreserved PBMCs yielded about 2 micrograms of genomic DNA for TCR beta libraries. T cells were sequenced at a targeted depth of 1 in 200,000 to 1 in 1 million. Some clones are missing from TCRdb's copy, which holds only in-frame ones; the method was immunoSEQ multiplex PCR. The top ten clones hold around 50% of a sample with more than 25,000 clones, about 70% of them seen once. Points on this clone: Its antigen is currently unknown.

Looked up from germline, CDR1 is SGDLS and CDR2 is YYNGEE. Trimming took 7 bases from V and 9 from J, leaving 20 bases between them. This CDR3 has 14 residues. This specimen consisted of PBMCs, obtained after 36 months of ibrutinib treatment. This clonotype was obtained from a human donor with chronic lymphocytic leukemia. The V call is TRBV9, the J call TRBJ2-1; D is possibly TRBD1 or TRBD2 (5 bases each). CDR3 bases: TGTGCCAGCGGGATGGCTGGGGCGGGCCGTGAGCAGTTCTTC. It specifies CASGMAGAGREQFF.